This T cell receptor (beta chain) was found in a study of CD8 T cells in ankylosing spondylitis. As regards this clonotype: Its antigen is unidentified.

Each TCR beta library was made by quantitative 5'-RACE that incorporated molecular barcodes. One entry per CDR3 protein, called by TCRdb with MiXCR from the 5' RACE reads. This table holds tens of thousands of distinct CDR3 sequences, approximately 9.6% found once. Study-level findings and limits: Eight highly homologous variants formed a TCR beta motif that appeared characteristic of ankylosing spondylitis blood.

Sequenced sample: blood, either unsorted or a sorted T cell fraction (not recorded which). The TCR was taken from a male donor with ankylosing spondylitis.

The CDR3 region is CSARDLGYEQYF. In DNA form, the CDR3 reads TGCAGTGCTAGAGATCTGGGTTACGAGCAGTACTTC. The rearrangement links TRBV20-1 to TRBJ2-7; no firm D call. The V and J ends lost 0 bases and 4 bases respectively, with 7 bases between them. The germline V gene encodes CDR1 DFQATT and CDR2 SNEGSKA (reference sequence). This CDR3 is built from 12 residues.